This note documents a single T cell receptor (beta chain) sequence. Which antigen it targets is not known. Nothing much larger sits one base from this clone, and base qualities are not available. This record belongs to a study of cytomegalovirus exposure and HLA in healthy donors (dated by TCRdb to 2015 to 2018). A note on the overall study: According to an earlier analysis of 587 of the donors, roughly 180 million T cells yielded 90 million to 140 million unique TCR beta sequences and 276 Gb of sequence data. Approximately 300 gigabases of sequencing data and around 80 million unique TCR sequences made up an early release that covered several hundred HLA-typed donors. Of the roughly 430 genotyped donors, about 84% fell in the genetic ancestry cluster associated with self-reported Caucasian donors. The study aimed to test whether signatures of past pathogen exposure could be identified by cataloging public T cell receptors. The study profiled the T cell repertoires of hundreds of subjects by immunosequencing and related them to cytomegalovirus serostatus. Along with the approximately 600-subject first cohort, a separate validation cohort of some 130 different subjects was used. High-throughput TCR immunosequencing, statistical association of individual TCRs with disease status, and machine learning were combined to predict cytomegalovirus infection status. In a later analysis, previously published TCR beta repertoires from about 640 donors were re-analyzed and high-resolution HLA genotyping was added so that TCR occurrence patterns could be studied. In the later analysis, no new phenotypic data were used to find candidate immune exposures; instead, reliance was placed on TCR beta sequences and their occurrence across donors. To decide whether each TCR beta V gene segment behaved as functional or pseudogenic, an earlier analysis of approximately 590 of the donors relied on high-throughput TCR beta sequencing. Donor age, sex, ethnicity and CMV serostatus were compiled together with the repertoire data. Genome-wide SNP genotypes for about 65% of the roughly 700 donors were used in a later genetic analysis, which treated that subset as a discovery cohort. Every repertoire in the discovery cohort had been generated on one and the same sequencing platform. Class I and class II HLA loci were covered by the typing at four-digit resolution. Typing coverage varied by locus: roughly 629-640 donors for A, B, C, DRB1 and DQB1; about 520 for DQA1; over 600 for DPA1; fewer than 480 for DPB1. Four to six DR-DQ haplotypes were handled as single units for association and clustering, since linkage in the cohort was strong. On average, around 200,000 unique TCR beta nucleotide sequences were sequenced per donor among more than 350 genotyped donors of the cohort, with roughly 18% of those sequences being non-productive. What the research found in general, with its limitations: Most TCR sequences were seen in very few donors, while some public TCRs were found in many individuals. Roughly uniform sequencing depth across donors was assumed in presence/absence analyses, although this assumption may not hold. The 87-base-pair reads could not distinguish some IMGT-functional V segments, including TRBV6-2 and TRBV6-3, so those segments were excluded. Immune exposure information for the cohort was limited to CMV serostatus. Linkage disequilibrium might explain the correlated functional status among segregating V segments, but an unknown experimental factor could not be ruled out. A later analysis found that most CMV-associated TCR beta chains appeared HLA-restricted, with HLA associations seemingly driven largely by CMV exposure. A total of roughly 160 TCR beta chains were listed by the study as associated with cytomegalovirus. In a later analysis, HLA-associated TCR beta chains were found to be more clonally expanded and to have lower generation probabilities than equally common non-associated chains. A group of highly shared sequence variants was considered likely to be a technical artifact of the sequencing pipeline. An earlier analysis of approximately 540 of the donors showed that most TCR beta V segments appeared in productive rearrangements either about 87% or about 30% of the time, which broadly matched IMGT annotations. Because counts were too low, roughly 18 rarely observed V segments, including chromosome 9 orphons, were left out of the earlier analysis of 587 of the donors. Because some donors lacked HLA typing at each locus, the association tests relied only on the typed subset. When HLA alleles, especially DR and DQ, strongly co-occurred, TCR associations were difficult to assign to individual alleles. Only TCR beta chains were sequenced in this cohort, and the absence of alpha or paired-chain data limited detectable features. Three of the identified cytomegalovirus-associated TCR beta chains were confirmed in vitro to be specific for cytomegalovirus antigens. According to a later analysis, TCR association rates differed among HLA loci, with DRB1 alleles showing the most associated TCRs and HLA-C alleles showing the fewest. A further reported finding was that TCR beta sequences accurately predicted the HLA-A and HLA-B alleles for most subjects in the first cohort. A later genetic analysis associated a missense DCLRE1C variant with V-gene and J-gene trimming of TCR beta chains, and an independent cohort replicated the association. It was suggested by the authors that the approach could potentially be generalized to other disease states and immunological phenotypes. Compared with the roughly 670-donor mean, donors in an Asian-associated ancestry cluster had fewer N-insertions in productive TCRs, according to a later genetic analysis. In a later analysis, around 15,000 TCR beta sequences were associated with specific HLA alleles at a false discovery rate of 0.05. Cytomegalovirus status was reported to be diagnosed by the classifier with high specificity and sensitivity in both the original and validation cohorts. A later analysis reported that several top co-occurrence clusters appeared linked to parvovirus B19, influenza, CMV and Epstein-Barr virus.

The library relied on the immunoSEQ multiplex PCR assay. For the multiplex PCR, a mixture combining 60 forward primers for TCR Vbeta segments and 13 reverse primers for TCR Jbeta segments was used. A multiplex PCR assay on genomic DNA amplified the CDR3 region of rearranged TCR beta genes. The amplified TCR beta libraries were sequenced on the Illumina HiSeq System as 87-base-pair reads. The authors' analysis ran thus. A later analysis counted 65 million to 90 million unique TCR beta chains across the approximately 700 repertoires, and some 11 million of these chains were shared by at least two donors. A nearest-neighbor algorithm error-corrected the raw reads and collapsed the reads into unique sequences, merging closely related sequences to remove PCR and sequencing errors. To assign V, D and J gene segments, CDR3 sequences were aligned to IMGT reference sequences. Each retained sequence needed at least a six-nucleotide match to both a V gene segment and a J gene segment. Rearrangements were called productive when the CDR3 lacked stop codons and stayed in frame with V and J; all others were non-productive. CDR3 was defined by IMGT convention, running from the second conserved V-encoded cysteine to the conserved J-encoded phenylalanine. The earlier analysis of about 640 of the donors excluded any sequence lacking an unambiguous match to a single V gene segment. An earlier analysis of fewer than 750 of the donors classified V segments as functional when productive rearrangements were above 56.7% and as segregating when the standard deviation between donors was above 5%. A statistical classification framework was built to diagnose cytomegalovirus status from the catalog of TCR beta chain sequences. A later analysis assigned V and J genes by comparing TCR nucleotide sequences with IMGT/GENE-DB human TR gene sequences. A later analysis assigned CDR3 sequences and most-parsimonious VDJ recombination scenarios with the TCRdist pipeline. In a later analysis, each TCR beta chain was defined by its CDR3 amino acid sequence together with its V-gene family, and reads without a unique V-gene family were excluded. As a way to deal with suspected cross-contamination and a sequencing artifact, a later analysis dropped nearly 600 nucleotide sequences that were highly shared and had low generation probability. For each public chain, a later analysis derived a clonal expansion index from normalized ranks of inferred template counts within each repertoire. In a later analysis, generation probabilities were computed with a VDJ recombination model fitted to out-of-frame rearrangements, and the resulting probabilities were checked against IGoR. A later analysis scored TCR-TCR, TCR-HLA and TCR-CMV co-occurrence with hypergeometric tests, applying a repertoire-size bias correction to TCR pairs. In a later analysis, false discovery rates were estimated by permuting HLA or CMV assignments 20 times. In a later analysis, co-occurring TCRs were grouped using DBSCAN, with TCRdist sequence similarity added in when clustering inside HLA-allele-positive subsets. Repertoires with fewer than 30,000 or more than 120,000 public chains were left out of co-occurrence clustering, as were five repertoires with anomalous nucleotide sharing. This is the immuneACCESS table as TCRdb keeps it, with only in-frame sequences that have V and J called. A part of the clones is gone; compared with another copy, unresolved V genes explain less than half, and the rest is unexplained. That table furnishes V, J and clone size, whereas the DNA furnished D and trimming. The sample table shows about 110,000 clones, and approximately 73% are seen once. In total, the top ten clones hold 8.4% of the sample.

V sheds 3 bases and J sheds 4 bases, leaving 6 bases between their ends. CDR1 and CDR2, looked up from the germline V gene, are MGHDK and SYGVNS. Including cysteine and phenylalanine, the CDR3 has 12 amino acids. Just the 36-base CDR3 DNA is kept, in frame starting at base 1. The cohort comprised under 700 healthy bone marrow donors. At the time of sampling, every cohort member was nominally healthy, though immune exposures that went unrecorded were likely present. The donor tested CMV seronegative and was one of the 352 seronegative cohort members. A peripheral blood sample was collected from each donor, and TCR beta sequencing was performed on peripheral blood mononuclear cells. The Qiagen DNeasy Blood Extraction Kit was used to extract genomic DNA from the blood cell samples.

This sequence originates from a man aged 40-50 years in good health and CMV-seronegative. The chain was built from TRBV25-1 and TRBJ1-2; the D segment cannot be called with confidence. What was sequenced was PBMCs. CDR3 reads: CASSDGIYGYTF. The DNA is TGTGCCAGCAGTGACGGGATCTATGGCTACACCTTC.